One sample yielded the 9 T cell receptor beta chains listed below, sequenced in a study of cytomegalovirus exposure and HLA in healthy donors. PCR used 60 Vbeta primers and 13 Jbeta primers. Clones were read by immunoSEQ multiplex PCR, and TCRdb kept only the in-frame ones, dropping some. The sample includes approximately 70,000 clones. Sequences were obtained from PBMCs. The receptors stem from a woman between 35 and 50 years old in good health and CMV-seropositive.

This chain links TRBV7-2 with TRBJ1-2, with TRBD1 matching over 7 bases. This CDR3 has 13 amino acids. V gave up 7 bases and J gave up 4 bases; unmatched junction bases: 6. Germline V lookup: CDR1 SGHTA, CDR2 FQGNSA. The CDR3 region is CASTPRTGYGYTF. The CDR3, as DNA: TGTGCCAGCACCCCCCGGACAGGCTATGGCTACACCTTC.

J is TRBJ2-7 and V is TRBV20-1; no definite D call. In germline, CDR1 is DFQATT, CDR2 SNEGSKA (reference sequence). The V end lost 1 base, the J end lost 5 bases, and 6 bases lay between the germline ends. The CDR3 extends over 11 amino acids. CDR3 bases: TGCAGTGCTAGAGCCGTCGACGAGCAGTACTTC. It yields the protein CSARAVDEQYF.

The V gene is TRBV7-3, the J gene TRBJ2-5, with TRBD2 matching over 7 bases. Unmatched junction bases numbered 8, after V lost 1 base and J lost 3 bases. The CDR3 runs to 16 residues. Germline V gene sequence: CDR1 SGHTA, CDR2 FQGTGA. The CDR3 DNA reads as TGTGCCAGCAGCTTAATTGGTGCTAGCGGAAAAGAGACCCAGTACTTC. Translating gives CASSLIGASGKETQYF.

The genes are TRBV5-1 and TRBJ2-5, with 16 positions matching TRBD2. Germline trimming cut 4 bases from V and 4 bases from J; bases unmatched to any gene: 4. Germline CDR1 reads SGHRS; CDR2 reads YFSETQ. The CDR3 extends over 16 amino acids. CDR3 sequence reads: CASSPGLAGGLETQYF. The CDR3 region has the DNA TGCGCCAGCAGCCCGGGACTAGCGGGAGGGCTAGAGACCCAGTACTTC. Together with reference TRBV5-1 and TRBJ2-5, the CDR3 gives the full variable domain: KAGVTQTPRYLIKTRGQQVTLSCSPISGHRSVSWYQQTPGQGLQFLFEYFSETQRNKGNFPGRFSGRQFSNSRSEMNVSTLELGDSALYLCASSPGLAGGLETQYFGPGTRLLVL.

The chain uses TRBV18 and TRBJ1-1; no reliable D call. Germline V gene sequence: CDR1 KGHSH, CDR2 LQKENI. This CDR3 has 13 residues. V was trimmed by 5 bases and J by 6 bases, leaving 13 bases between them. Here the CDR3 reads CASSATARPEAFF. Written as DNA, the CDR3 is TGTGCCAGCTCAGCTACAGCCAGGCCTGAAGCTTTCTTT.

The chain links TRBV7-9 to TRBJ1-3, with D possibly being TRBD1 (6 bases). The germline gives CDR1 SEHNR, CDR2 FQNEAQ (reference sequence). V was clipped by 5 bases and J by 2 bases, with 16 bases between them. The CDR3 runs 16 residues. The CDR3: CASSLWDTQPGNTIYF. As DNA, the CDR3 is TGTGCCAGCAGCCTTTGGGACACCCAACCTGGAAACACCATATATTTT.

The genes are TRBV9 and TRBJ1-1, with no clear D. The ends were cut back, 7 bases at V and 1 base at J, with 14 bases in the middle. Germline V lookup: CDR1 SGDLS, CDR2 YYNGEE. The CDR3 sequence is 14 residues long. CDR3 bases: TGTGCCAGCGGCCCTGGAGTTGCGAACACTGAAGCTTTCTTT. It is translated as CASGPGVANTEAFF. The full variable domain, completed using reference TRBV9 and TRBJ1-1, is DSGVTQTPKHLITATGQRVTLRCSPRSGDLSVYWYQQSLDQGLQFLIQYYNGEERAKGNILERFSAQQFPDLHSELNLSSLELGDSALYFCASGPGVANTEAFFGQGTRLTVV.

This chain links TRBV18 with TRBJ1-3; D is perhaps TRBD1 (5 bases). Germline V gives CDR1 KGHSH, CDR2 LQKENI. Trimming pared 4 bases from V and 0 bases from J, leaving 13 bases between. The CDR3 loop spans 16 amino acids. CDR3 sequence: CASSLSGASSGNTIYF. CDR3 DNA sequence: TGTGCCAGCTCACTAAGCGGGGCCAGCTCTGGAAACACCATATATTTT.

The rearrangement joins TRBV7-9 to TRBJ2-2; 7 bases map to TRBD1. Trimming took 5 bases from V and 4 from J; bases not matched to a gene: 10. The germline V gene encodes CDR1 SEHNR and CDR2 FQNEAQ (reference sequence). This CDR3 spans 16 amino acids. Here the CDR3 DNA reads TGTGCCAGCAGCACACGACAGGGATGGGGCACCGGGGAGCTGTTTTTT. It codes for CASSTRQGWGTGELFF.